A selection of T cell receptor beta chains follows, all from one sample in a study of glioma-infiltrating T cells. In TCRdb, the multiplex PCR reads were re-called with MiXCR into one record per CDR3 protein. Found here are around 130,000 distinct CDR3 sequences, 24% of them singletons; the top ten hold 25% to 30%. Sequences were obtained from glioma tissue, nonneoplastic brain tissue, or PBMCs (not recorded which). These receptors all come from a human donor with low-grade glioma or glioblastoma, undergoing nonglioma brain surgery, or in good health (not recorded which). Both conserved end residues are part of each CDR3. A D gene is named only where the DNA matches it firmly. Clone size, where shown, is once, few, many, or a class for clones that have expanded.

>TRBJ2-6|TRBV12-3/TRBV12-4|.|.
CASALSSGANVLTF
TGTGCCAGCGCCCTCAGCTCTGGGGCCAACGTCCTGACTTTC
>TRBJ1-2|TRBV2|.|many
CASSDWGSSDGYTF
TGTGCCAGCAGTGATTGGGGCAGTTCCGATGGCTACACCTTC
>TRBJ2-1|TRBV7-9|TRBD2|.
CASSTGGAPYNEQFF
TGTGCCAGCAGCACCGGGGGGGCGCCCTACAATGAGCAGTTCTTC
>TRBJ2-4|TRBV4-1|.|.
CASSQDPPGWNIQYF
TGCGCCAGCAGCCAAGACCCCCCAGGGTGGAACATTCAGTACTTC
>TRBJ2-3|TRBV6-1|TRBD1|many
CASSETGEDTQYF
TGTGCCAGCAGTGAGACAGGGGAAGATACGCAGTATTTT
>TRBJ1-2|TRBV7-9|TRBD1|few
CASSPRDRELNYGYTF
TGTGCCAGCAGCCCCAGGGACAGAGAGCTGAACTATGGCTACACCTTC
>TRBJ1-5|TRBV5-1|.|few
CAGSSEGAGNQPQHF
TGCGCCGGCAGCTCCGAAGGGGCAGGCAATCAGCCCCAGCATTTT
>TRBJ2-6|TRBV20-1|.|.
CSARGIGANVLTF
TGCAGTGCTAGAGGAATAGGGGCCAACGTCCTGACTTTC
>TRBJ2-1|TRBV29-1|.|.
CSVGPGQFF
TGCAGCGTTGGGCCAGGGCAGTTCTTC
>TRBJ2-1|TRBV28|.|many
CASSLFRGGYNEQFF
TGTGCCAGCAGTTTGTTCCGAGGGGGCTACAATGAGCAGTTCTTC
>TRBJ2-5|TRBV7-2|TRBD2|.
CASSERGGRETQYF
TGTGCCAGCAGCGAGCGGGGGGGCAGAGAGACCCAGTACTTC
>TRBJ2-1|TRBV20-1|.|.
CSVGGTYNEQFF
TGCAGTGTCGGCGGAACCTACAATGAGCAGTTCTTC
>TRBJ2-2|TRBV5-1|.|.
CTSVPESSGELFF
TGCACCAGCGTGCCGGAATCTTCCGGGGAGCTGTTTTTT
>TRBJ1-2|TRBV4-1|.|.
CASSPPGIASYGYTF
TGCGCCAGCAGCCCCCCAGGGATCGCTAGCTATGGCTACACCTTC
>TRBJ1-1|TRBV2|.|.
CASSEDPGVLTEAFF
TGTGCCAGCAGTGAGGACCCAGGGGTCCTCACTGAAGCTTTCTTT
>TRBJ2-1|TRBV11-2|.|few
CASSNPTKGAFFF
TGTGCCAGCAGCAACCCTACAAAGGGAGCATTTTTCTTC
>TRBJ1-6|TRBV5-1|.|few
CASSKLADNSPLHF
TGCGCCAGCAGTAAACTCGCGGATAATTCACCCCTCCACTTT
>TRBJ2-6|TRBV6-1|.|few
CASSDGSSGANVLTF
TGTGCCAGCAGTGATGGGAGCTCTGGGGCCAACGTCCTGACTTTC
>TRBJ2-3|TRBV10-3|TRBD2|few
CAISATSGGGDTQYF
TGTGCCATCAGTGCGACTAGCGGGGGAGGGGATACGCAGTATTTT
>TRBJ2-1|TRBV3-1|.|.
CASSHQSRYNEQFF
TGTGCCAGCAGTCACCAGAGTAGGTACAATGAGCAGTTCTTC
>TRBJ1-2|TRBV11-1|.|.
CASSFMTGYGYTF
TGTGCCAGCAGCTTTATGACAGGCTATGGCTACACCTTC
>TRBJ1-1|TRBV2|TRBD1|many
CASSEVGTRGAAFF
TGTGCCAGCAGTGAAGTAGGCACCAGGGGGGCAGCTTTCTTT
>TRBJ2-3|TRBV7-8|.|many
CASSFPGLTDTQYF
TGTGCCAGCAGCTTCCCCGGTCTTACAGATACGCAGTATTTT
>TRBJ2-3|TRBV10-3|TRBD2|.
CATKAGGSTDTQYF
TGTGCCACCAAAGCGGGGGGCAGCACAGATACGCAGTATTTT